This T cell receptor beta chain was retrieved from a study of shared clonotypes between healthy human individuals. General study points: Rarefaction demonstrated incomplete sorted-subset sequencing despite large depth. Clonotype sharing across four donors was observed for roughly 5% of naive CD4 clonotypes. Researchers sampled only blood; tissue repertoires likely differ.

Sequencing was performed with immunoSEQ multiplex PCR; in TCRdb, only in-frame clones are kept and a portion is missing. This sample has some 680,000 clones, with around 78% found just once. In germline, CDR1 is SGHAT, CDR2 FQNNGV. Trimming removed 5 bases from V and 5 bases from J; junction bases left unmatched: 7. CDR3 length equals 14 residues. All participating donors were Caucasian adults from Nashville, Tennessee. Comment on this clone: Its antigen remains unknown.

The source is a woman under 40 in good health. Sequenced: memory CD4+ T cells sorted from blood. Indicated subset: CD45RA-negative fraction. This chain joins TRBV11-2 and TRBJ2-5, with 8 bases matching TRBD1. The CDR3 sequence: CASSLTTGGETQYF. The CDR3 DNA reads TGTGCCAGCAGCCTGACAACAGGGGGGGAGACCCAGTACTTC. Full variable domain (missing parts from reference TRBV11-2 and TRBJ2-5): EAGVAQSPRYKIIEKRQSVAFWCNPISGHATLYWYQQILGQGPKLLIQFQNNGVVDDSQLPKDRFSAERLKGVDSTLKIQPAKLEDSAVYLCASSLTTGGETQYFGPGTRLLVL.